A single sample gave rise to the 5 T cell receptor beta chains below, sequenced in a study of blood T cell repertoires in COVID-19. Using immunoSEQ multiplex PCR, the repertoire was profiled, and TCRdb retains in-frame clones only, with some absent. Altogether about 200,000 clones are present, about 81% being singletons, with the ten largest covering approximately 5%. Sequenced: peripheral blood. Source of these receptors: a woman aged 70 to 79 with COVID-19, enrolled during active disease.

The chain recombines TRBV6-5 with TRBJ1-2; D remains ambiguous. Germline V gives CDR1 MNHEY, CDR2 SVGAGI. The CDR3 sequence is 15 residues long. V was cut by 5 bases and J by 0 bases, with 13 bases left in between. The CDR3 sequence: CASSPYNTANYGYTF. DNA for the CDR3: TGTGCCAGCAGTCCCTATAATACTGCTAACTATGGCTACACCTTC.

The CDR3 sequence is CASSQDFADTQYF. For the CDR3, the DNA is TGCGCCAGCAGCCAAGATTTCGCAGATACGCAGTATTTT. This chain links TRBV4-3 with TRBJ2-3; D not resolved. Germline CDR1 and CDR2: LGHNA and YSLEER. The CDR3 covers 13 residues. Trimming left V 0 bases short and J 4 bases short, with 5 bases between.

The chain carries TRBV7-2 and TRBJ2-7; D ambiguous. Germline V CDR1 and CDR2: SGHTA, FQGNSA. The V and J ends lost 1 base and 2 bases respectively, with 6 bases between them. The CDR3 is 13 amino acids. The chain's CDR3 is CASSLVEPYEQYF. In nucleotides, the CDR3 is TGTGCCAGCAGCTTAGTAGAGCCCTACGAGCAGTACTTC.

The chain links TRBV4-3 to TRBJ1-1; 11 positions match TRBD1. The CDR3 runs to 16 residues. Looked up from germline, CDR1 is LGHNA and CDR2 is YSLEER. The V and J ends lost 1 base and 7 bases, in that order; junction bases with no gene match: 8. CDR3 sequence reads: CASSQGRTGGAGEAFF. In DNA, the CDR3 is TGCGCCAGCAGCCAAGGAAGGACAGGGGGCGCGGGTGAAGCTTTCTTT.

J is TRBJ2-1 and V is TRBV3-1 (or the pseudogene TRBV3-2); 8 nucleotides line up with TRBD2. Germline trimming cut 1 base from V and 4 bases from J; bases unmatched to any gene: 6. Germline V gene data show CDR1 as LGHDT and CDR2 as YNNKEL (reference sequence). CDR3 size: 16 residues. CDR3 coding DNA: TGTGCCAGCAGCCAAGTTGCGGGAGGACAATACAATGAGCAGTTCTTC. It codes for CASSQVAGGQYNEQFF.